These 19 T cell receptor beta chains came from one sample sequenced in a study of T cells after yellow fever vaccination. One entry per CDR3 protein, called by TCRdb with MiXCR from the 5' RACE reads. Seen here are 230,000 or so distinct CDR3 sequences, 3.6% observed once, and the top ten hold around 20%. The material was PBMCs, obtained 15 days after the yellow fever booster vaccination. These receptors were obtained from a man between 18 and 29 years old who received the YFV17D yellow fever vaccine.

This clonotype was observed many times. This chain joins TRBV7-2 and TRBJ1-2; unclear D gene. With 5 bases removed from V and 8 bases from J, the gap between germline ends came to 15 bases. Germline CDR1 and CDR2: SGHTA and FQGNSA. The CDR3 length is 13 residues. The DNA for the CDR3 is TGTGCCAGCAGCCCTGACGCATCATGGGGCTACACCTTC. As protein: CASSPDASWGYTF.

The chain carries TRBV19 and TRBJ1-2, with D perhaps TRBD1 (6 bases). The germline gives CDR1 LNHDA, CDR2 SQIVND (reference sequence). The CDR3 covers 13 residues. V lost 7 bases and J lost 2, with 11 bases in between. CDR3 amino acids: CASIPGGNYGYTF. CDR3 sequence (DNA): TGTGCCAGTATTCCCGGGGGCAACTATGGCTACACCTTC.

There are many counts of this clonotype. V is TRBV7-2 and J is TRBJ2-7; D unclear. The germline gives CDR1 SGHTA, CDR2 FQGNSA. The CDR3 is 14 amino acids. The germline V and J ends were trimmed by 1 base and 0 bases, with 7 bases remaining between them. DNA of the CDR3: TGTGCCAGCAGCTTAGATGCTCTCTCCTACGAGCAGTACTTC. Protein product: CASSLDALSYEQYF.

This clonotype has ten or more counts. The chain carries TRBV7-2 and TRBJ2-5; 9 bases align to TRBD2. The germline CDR1 and CDR2 sequences are SGHTA and FQGNSA. V lost 5 bases and J lost 5; bases outside the gene matches: 15. The CDR3 contains 17 residues. Here the CDR3 DNA reads TGTGCCAGCAGCCGCGCCATTGATAGCGGGGGTGCTGAGACCCAGTACTTC. It specifies CASSRAIDSGGAETQYF.

This clonotype was seen repeatedly, ten times or more. V usage is TRBV4-3 and J usage is TRBJ1-1; D uncertain. V lost 4 bases, J lost 8 bases, and 17 bases lay in between. Germline V gives CDR1 LGHNA, CDR2 YSLEER. There are 14 residues in the CDR3. CDR3 loop: CASSRFNGGVEAFF. The DNA of the CDR3 is TGCGCCAGCAGCCGTTTTAATGGTGGAGTGGAAGCTTTCTTT.

The rearrangement uses TRBV7-2 and TRBJ1-6, with TRBD1 matching over 8 bases. The junction had 4 bases not matched to a gene; V was cut back by 1 base and J by 8 bases. The length of the CDR3 is 15 residues. In germline, CDR1 is SGHTA, CDR2 FQGNSA. The CDR3 loop reads CASSLGVTGDSPLHF. The CDR3 DNA is TGTGCCAGCAGCTTAGGGGTGACAGGGGATTCACCCCTCCACTTT.

The sample holds many counts of this clonotype. V is TRBV6-5 and J is TRBJ1-2; 10 bases map to TRBD1. Germline CDR1 MNHEY, CDR2 SVGAGI. This CDR3 has 15 amino acids. J was trimmed by 6 bases and V by 6 bases; bases with no gene match: 10. The CDR3 protein is CASSPRGQGQDGYTF. The CDR3 bases are TGTGCCAGCAGCCCTAGGGGACAGGGGCAGGATGGCTACACCTTC.

Ten or more counts support this clonotype. The chain is built from TRBV12-3 or TRBV12-4 and TRBJ1-6, with a tentative D call TRBD1 (6 bases). This CDR3 has 15 amino acids. Trimming took off 7 bases at V and 6 bases at J, with 16 bases between the two ends. CDR3 sequence reads: CASTLTGGSNSPLHF. The CDR3 nucleotides read TGTGCCAGCACCTTGACAGGCGGGAGTAATTCACCCCTCCACTTT.

This clonotype came up many times. V and J are TRBV5-1 and TRBJ1-1, with 7 bases that match TRBD1. Trimming removed 5 bases from V and 1 base from J; junction bases left unmatched: 5. This CDR3 comprises 14 residues. CDR1 is SGHRS, CDR2 YFSETQ, per germline. CDR3: CASRTGPANTEAFF. CDR3 sequence (DNA): TGCGCCAGCAGGACAGGGCCAGCGAACACTGAAGCTTTCTTT.

This clonotype was detected many times. CDR3 amino acids: CASSSRGQGQNEKLFF. CDR3 nucleotide sequence: TGTGCCAGCAGTTCCCGCGGACAGGGGCAGAATGAAAAACTGTTTTTT. This chain connects TRBV27 to TRBJ1-4, with 9 bases lining up with TRBD1. There are 16 residues in the CDR3. V was clipped by 4 bases and J by 5 bases; unmatched bases: 8. The germline V gene encodes CDR1 MNHEY and CDR2 SMNVEV (reference sequence). Combining the CDR3 with reference TRBV27 and TRBJ1-4 gives the whole variable domain EAQVTQNPRYLITVTGKKLTVTCSQNMNHEYMSWYRQDPGLGLRQIYYSMNVEVTDKGDVPEGYKVSRKEKRNFPLILESPSPNQTSLYFCASSSRGQGQNEKLFFGSGTQLSVL.

This clonotype was counted at least ten times. The chain uses TRBV2 and TRBJ2-1, with D possibly being TRBD2 (6 bases). V shed 6 bases and J shed 3 bases, with 15 bases lying between them. The germline V gene has CDR1 SNHLY and CDR2 FYNNEI. CDR3 length: 15 amino acids. This chain's CDR3 is CASSGLAGLYNEQFF. In nucleotides, the CDR3 is TGTGCCAGCAGCGGGTTGGCGGGGCTCTACAATGAGCAGTTCTTC.

This clonotype was seen at least ten times. The chain links TRBV10-2 to TRBJ2-5; the match to TRBD1 covers 9 bases. Germline V gives CDR1 WSHSY, CDR2 SAAADI. There are 14 residues in the CDR3. V trimming: 6 bases; J trimming: 3 bases; junction bases outside the gene matches: 5. The CDR3 region has the DNA TGCGCCAGCAGACGACAGGGGGGCGAAGAGACCCAGTACTTC. Translated: CASRRQGGEETQYF.

At least ten counts were recorded for this clonotype. This rearrangement joins TRBV5-1 to TRBJ2-5, with D uncertain. The CDR3 is 13 amino acids. Deletions cut 5 bases from V and 2 bases from J, with 10 bases between. Germline loops: CDR1 SGHRS, CDR2 YFSETQ. CDR3 amino acids: CASRGNPQETQYF. In DNA form, the CDR3 reads TGCGCCAGCAGGGGGAATCCGCAAGAGACCCAGTACTTC.

There are many counts of this clonotype. The V call is TRBV7-9, the J call TRBJ1-3; possible D gene TRBD1, 6 bases. This CDR3 has 17 residues. CDR1 is SEHNR, CDR2 FQNEAQ, per germline (reference sequence). The V and J ends lost 4 bases and 3 bases respectively, with 19 bases between them. The CDR3 DNA reads TGTGCCAGCAGCTCCAAAAGGGGGTCTTACGGTGGAAACACCATATATTTT. Translation: CASSSKRGSYGGNTIYF.

This clonotype appeared a few times. This chain connects TRBV9 to TRBJ2-3, with 8 bases that match TRBD1. This CDR3 has 16 amino acids. V lost 0 bases, J lost 6 bases, and 9 bases stayed unmatched. The V gene's germline CDR1 is SGDLS and CDR2 YYNGEE. The CDR3 reads CASSVDPPGGADTQYF. In DNA, the CDR3 is TGTGCCAGCAGCGTAGACCCCCCAGGGGGCGCGGATACGCAGTATTTT.

This clonotype was detected many times. The gene calls are TRBV6-2 or TRBV6-3 and TRBJ2-5; no firm D call. This CDR3 is built from 14 residues. Germline V gene data show CDR1 as MNHEY and CDR2 as SVGEGT. Trimming took off 5 bases at V and 5 bases at J, with 15 bases between the two ends. The CDR3 nucleotides read TGTGCCAGCAGTCACGGGTTAGCCGAGGAGACCCAGTACTTC. Protein sequence: CASSHGLAEETQYF.

This clonotype appeared many times. The chain joins TRBV28 to TRBJ2-7; 8 bases are a match to TRBD2. Germline V gene lookup returns CDR1 MDHEN and CDR2 SYDVKM. The CDR3 loop spans 17 amino acids. The junction had 10 bases not matched to a gene; V was cut back by 3 bases and J by 0 bases. In DNA, the CDR3 is TGTGCCAGCAGTTTCTCTCCCTCGAGCGGGGGCTCCTACGAGCAGTACGTC. It translates to CASSFSPSSGGSYEQYV.

This clonotype has a count of ten or more. The V and J genes are TRBV5-1 and TRBJ2-7; 14 positions match TRBD2. Germline V CDR1 and CDR2: SGHRS, YFSETQ. CDR3 length: 16 residues. The J segment lost 3 bases and the V segment lost 3 bases, leaving 5 bases of the junction unmatched. CDR3 DNA: TGCGCCAGCAGCTCGACTAGCGGGGGGGCAAACTACGAGCAGTACTTC. It encodes CASSSTSGGANYEQYF.

The count of this clonotype is one. Given a much more abundant clone one base away, this may be a read error. The CDR3, as DNA: TGTGCCAGAACTGGGACATCCAGCAATCAGCCCCAGCATTTT. This translates into CARTGTSSNQPQHF. The V gene is TRBV6-2 or TRBV6-3, the J gene TRBJ1-5; D might be TRBD1 (6 bases). The CDR3 extends over 14 amino acids. Per the germline V gene, CDR1 is MNHEY and CDR2 is SVGEGT. V dropped 9 bases and J dropped 1 base, with 13 bases sitting between them.